This TCR beta chain was obtained from a study of T cell changes during pregnancy in multiple sclerosis. Trimming stripped 0 bases from V and 0 bases from J, with 7 bases between. The germline CDR1 and CDR2 sequences are SGDLS and YYNGEE. The CDR3 length is 14 residues. Sequencing was performed with immunoSEQ multiplex PCR; in TCRdb, only in-frame clones are kept and a portion is missing. This sample yields 45,000 to 65,000 clones, of which 93% are seen a single time; 2.6% belongs to the top ten. This clone has only a few counts. The chain carries TRBV9 and TRBJ2-7, with TRBD1 as a possible D gene (6 bases). The source material was CD8+ T cells from peripheral blood mononuclear cells, sampled in the third trimester of pregnancy. The sequence was obtained from a female donor with multiple sclerosis, enrolled in a pregnancy study. The CDR3 region is CASSVAQGSYEQYF. The CDR3 DNA reads as TGTGCCAGCAGCGTAGCACAGGGCTCCTACGAGCAGTACTTC.